This T cell receptor beta chain was captured in a study of cytomegalovirus exposure and HLA in healthy donors. With 60 Vbeta and 13 Jbeta primers, the PCR was carried out. Authors' processing steps: A later analysis counted about 80 million unique TCR beta chains, about 11 million shared. Assay used: immunoSEQ multiplex PCR; TCRdb lists only in-frame clones, some missing. That table supplies the V and J calls and clone size; D and trimming were determined from the DNA. The table lists 120,000 to 150,000 clones, 61% of them singletons. This clone was counted only a few times. No antigen is known for it. Germline lookup yields CDR1 SGHNT and CDR2 YYREEE (reference sequence). Trimming cost V 4 bases and J 5 bases; bases outside gene matches: 6. The CDR3 consists of 14 residues. Study-wide points: DRB1 had the most TCR associations and HLA-C the fewest, a later analysis found, with rates varying by HLA locus.

The rearrangement links TRBV5-4 to TRBJ2-5; 9 nucleotides line up with TRBD1. Sequences were obtained from PBMCs. This clonotype originated in a male donor in good health and CMV-seronegative. CDR3 nucleotides: TGTGCCAGCAGCACACAGGGGGCGGTCGAGACCCAGTACTTC. It encodes CASSTQGAVETQYF.